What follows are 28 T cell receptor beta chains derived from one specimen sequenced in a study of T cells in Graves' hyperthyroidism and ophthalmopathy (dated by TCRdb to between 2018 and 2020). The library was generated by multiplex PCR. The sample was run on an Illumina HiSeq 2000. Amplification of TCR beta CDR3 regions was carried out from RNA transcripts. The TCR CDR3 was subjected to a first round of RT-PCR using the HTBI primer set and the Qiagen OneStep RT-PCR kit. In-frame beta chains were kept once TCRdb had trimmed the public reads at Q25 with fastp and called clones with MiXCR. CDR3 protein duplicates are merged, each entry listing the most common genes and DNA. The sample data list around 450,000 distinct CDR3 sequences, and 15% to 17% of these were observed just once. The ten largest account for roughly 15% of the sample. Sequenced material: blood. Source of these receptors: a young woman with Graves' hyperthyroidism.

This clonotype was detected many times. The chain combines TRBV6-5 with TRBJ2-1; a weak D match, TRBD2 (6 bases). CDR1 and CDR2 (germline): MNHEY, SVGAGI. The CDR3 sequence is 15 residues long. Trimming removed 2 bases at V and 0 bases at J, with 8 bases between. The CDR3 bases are TGTGCCAGCAGTTACGGGGGGAGCTCCTACAATGAGCAGTTCTTC. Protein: CASSYGGSSYNEQFF.

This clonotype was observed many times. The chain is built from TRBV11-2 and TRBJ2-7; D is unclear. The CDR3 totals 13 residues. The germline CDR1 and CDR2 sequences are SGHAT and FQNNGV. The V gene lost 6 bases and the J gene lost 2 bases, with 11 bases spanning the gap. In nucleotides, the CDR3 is TGTGCCAGCAGATCGCTGAGAGCCTACGAGCAGTACTTC. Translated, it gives CASRSLRAYEQYF.

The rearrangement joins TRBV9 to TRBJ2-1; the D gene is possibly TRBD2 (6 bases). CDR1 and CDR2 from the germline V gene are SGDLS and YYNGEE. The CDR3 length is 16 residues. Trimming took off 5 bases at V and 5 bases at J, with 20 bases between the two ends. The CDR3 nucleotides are TGTGCCAGCAGGCGCGGGGCGGCGCTGGTCCACAATGAGCAGTTCTTC. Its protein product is CASRRGAALVHNEQFF.

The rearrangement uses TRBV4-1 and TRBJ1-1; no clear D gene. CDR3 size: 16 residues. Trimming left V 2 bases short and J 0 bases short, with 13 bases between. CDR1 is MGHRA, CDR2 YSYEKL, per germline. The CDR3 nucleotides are TGCGCCAGCAGCCAACGTCCACCTAATATGAACACTGAAGCTTTCTTT. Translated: CASSQRPPNMNTEAFF.

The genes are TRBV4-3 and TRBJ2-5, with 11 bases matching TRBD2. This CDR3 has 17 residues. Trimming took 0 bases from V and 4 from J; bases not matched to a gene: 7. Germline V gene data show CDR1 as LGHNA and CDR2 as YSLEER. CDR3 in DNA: TGCGCCAGCAGCCAAGATCTTTCTAGCGGGGGGCCAGAGACCCAGTACTTC. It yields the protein CASSQDLSSGGPETQYF.

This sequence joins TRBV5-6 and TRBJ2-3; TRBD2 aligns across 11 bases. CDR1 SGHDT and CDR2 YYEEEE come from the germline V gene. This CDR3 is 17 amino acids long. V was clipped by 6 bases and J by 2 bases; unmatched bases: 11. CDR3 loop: CASTLGLAGGYTDTQYF. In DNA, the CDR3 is TGTGCCAGCACCCTTGGCCTAGCGGGGGGATACACAGATACGCAGTATTTT.

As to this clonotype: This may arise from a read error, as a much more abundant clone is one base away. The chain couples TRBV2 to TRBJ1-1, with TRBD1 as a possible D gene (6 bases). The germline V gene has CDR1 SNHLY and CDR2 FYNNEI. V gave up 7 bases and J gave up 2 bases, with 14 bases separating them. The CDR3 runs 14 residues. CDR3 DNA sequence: TGTGCCAGCAAATACAGGGCCGTAAACACTGAAGCTTTCTTT. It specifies CASKYRAVNTEAFF.

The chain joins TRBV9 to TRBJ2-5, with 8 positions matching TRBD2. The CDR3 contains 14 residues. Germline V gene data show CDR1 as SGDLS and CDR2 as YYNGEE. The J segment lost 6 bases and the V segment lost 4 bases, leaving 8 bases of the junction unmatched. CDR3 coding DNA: TGTGCCAGCAGCTTAAGCGGGAGAGGACAGACCCAGTACTTC. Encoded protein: CASSLSGRGQTQYF. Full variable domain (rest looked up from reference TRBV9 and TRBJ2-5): DSGVTQTPKHLITATGQRVTLRCSPRSGDLSVYWYQQSLDQGLQFLIQYYNGEERAKGNILERFSAQQFPDLHSELNLSSLELGDSALYFCASSLSGRGQTQYFGPGTRLLVL.

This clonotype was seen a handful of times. CDR3 region: CASSPHRVGDTEAFF. The CDR3 region has the DNA TGTGCCAGCAGTCCGCACAGGGTGGGGGACACTGAAGCTTTCTTT. The V gene is TRBV12-3 or TRBV12-4, the J gene TRBJ1-1; perhaps TRBD1 as D (6 bases). The CDR3 sequence is 15 residues long. Trimming left V 5 bases short and J 3 bases short, with 16 bases between.

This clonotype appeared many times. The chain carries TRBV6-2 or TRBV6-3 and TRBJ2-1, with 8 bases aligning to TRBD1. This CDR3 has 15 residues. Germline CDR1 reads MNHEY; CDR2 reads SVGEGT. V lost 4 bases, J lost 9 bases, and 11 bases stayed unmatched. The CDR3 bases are TGTGCCAGCAGTTTTAATAGACAGGGGTGGGGTGAGCAGTTCTTC. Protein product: CASSFNRQGWGEQFF.

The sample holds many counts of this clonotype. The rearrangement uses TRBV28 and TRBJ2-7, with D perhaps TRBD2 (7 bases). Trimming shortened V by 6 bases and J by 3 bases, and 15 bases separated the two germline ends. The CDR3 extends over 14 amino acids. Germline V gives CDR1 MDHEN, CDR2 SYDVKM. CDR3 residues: CASSLGGGVYEQYF. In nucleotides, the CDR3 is TGTGCCAGCAGCTTAGGGGGGGGAGTCTACGAGCAGTACTTC. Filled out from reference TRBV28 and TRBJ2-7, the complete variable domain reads DVKVTQSSRYLVKRTGEKVFLECVQDMDHENMFWYRQDPGLGLRLIYFSYDVKMKEKGDIPEGYSVSREKKERFSLILESASTNQTSMYLCASSLGGGVYEQYFGPGTRLTVT.

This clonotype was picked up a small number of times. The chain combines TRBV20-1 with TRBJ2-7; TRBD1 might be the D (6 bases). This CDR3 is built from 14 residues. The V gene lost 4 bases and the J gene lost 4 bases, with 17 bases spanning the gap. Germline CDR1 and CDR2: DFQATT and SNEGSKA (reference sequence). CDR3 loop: CSATRPQGLYEQYF. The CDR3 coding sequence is TGCAGTGCTACTCGACCCCAGGGGCTGTACGAGCAGTACTTC.

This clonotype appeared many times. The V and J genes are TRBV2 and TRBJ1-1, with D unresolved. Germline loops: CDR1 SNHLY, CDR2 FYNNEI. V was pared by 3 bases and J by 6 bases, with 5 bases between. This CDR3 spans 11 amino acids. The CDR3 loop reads CASSDRPEAFF. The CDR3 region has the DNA TGTGCCAGCAGTGACAGGCCTGAAGCTTTCTTT.

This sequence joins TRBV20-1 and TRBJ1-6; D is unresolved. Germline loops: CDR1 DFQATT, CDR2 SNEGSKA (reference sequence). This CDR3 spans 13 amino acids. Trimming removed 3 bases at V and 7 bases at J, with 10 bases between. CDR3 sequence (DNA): TGCAGTGCTAGCCGGGCTTCAAATTCACCCCTCCACTTT. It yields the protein CSASRASNSPLHF.

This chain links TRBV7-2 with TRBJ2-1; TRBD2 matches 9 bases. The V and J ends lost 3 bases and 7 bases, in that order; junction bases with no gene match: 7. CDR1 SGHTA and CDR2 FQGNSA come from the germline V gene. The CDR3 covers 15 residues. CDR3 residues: CASSFSGSGSNEQFF. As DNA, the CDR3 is TGTGCCAGCAGCTTTAGCGGGAGTGGGAGTAATGAGCAGTTCTTC.

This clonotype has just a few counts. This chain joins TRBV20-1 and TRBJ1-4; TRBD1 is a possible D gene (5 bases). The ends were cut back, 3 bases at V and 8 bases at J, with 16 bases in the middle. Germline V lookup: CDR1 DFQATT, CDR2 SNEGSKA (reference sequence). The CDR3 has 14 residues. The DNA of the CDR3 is TGCAGTGCTAGCCCTAGAGGGGTCGGGGAAAAACTGTTTTTT. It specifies CSASPRGVGEKLFF.

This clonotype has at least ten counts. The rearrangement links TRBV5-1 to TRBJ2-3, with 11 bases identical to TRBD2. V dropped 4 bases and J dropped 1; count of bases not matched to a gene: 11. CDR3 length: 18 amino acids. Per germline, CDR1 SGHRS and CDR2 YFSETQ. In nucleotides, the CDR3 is TGCGCCAGCAGCCCCGGACTAGCGGGTGGCTATGGCACAGATACGCAGTATTTT. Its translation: CASSPGLAGGYGTDTQYF.

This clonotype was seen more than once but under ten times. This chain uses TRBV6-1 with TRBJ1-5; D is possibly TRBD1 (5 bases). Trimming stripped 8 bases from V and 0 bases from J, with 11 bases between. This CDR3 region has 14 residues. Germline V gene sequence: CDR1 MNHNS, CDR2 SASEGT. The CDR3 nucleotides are TGTGCCAGCGGACTAGACAGTAGCAATCAGCCCCAGCATTTT. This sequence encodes CASGLDSSNQPQHF.

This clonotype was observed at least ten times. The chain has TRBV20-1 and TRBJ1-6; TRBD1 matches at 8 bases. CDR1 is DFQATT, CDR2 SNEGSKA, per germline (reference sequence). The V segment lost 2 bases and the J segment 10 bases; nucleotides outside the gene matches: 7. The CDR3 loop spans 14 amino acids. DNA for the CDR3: TGCAGTGCTAGACGGGGCAGGGGGCTGTCACCCCTCCACTTT. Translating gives CSARRGRGLSPLHF.

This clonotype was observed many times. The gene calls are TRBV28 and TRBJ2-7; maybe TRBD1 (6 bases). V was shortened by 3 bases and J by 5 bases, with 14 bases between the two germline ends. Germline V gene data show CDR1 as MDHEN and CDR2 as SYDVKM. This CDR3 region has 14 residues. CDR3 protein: CASSFWGTGHEQYF. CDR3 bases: TGTGCCAGCAGTTTTTGGGGTACAGGGCACGAGCAGTACTTC.

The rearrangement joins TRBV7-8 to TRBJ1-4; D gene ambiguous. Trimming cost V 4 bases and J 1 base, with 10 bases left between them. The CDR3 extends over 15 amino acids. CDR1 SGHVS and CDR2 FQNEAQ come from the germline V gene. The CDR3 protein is CASSSLGRTNEKLFF. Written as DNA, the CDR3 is TGTGCCAGCAGCTCCCTAGGCAGAACTAATGAAAAACTGTTTTTT.

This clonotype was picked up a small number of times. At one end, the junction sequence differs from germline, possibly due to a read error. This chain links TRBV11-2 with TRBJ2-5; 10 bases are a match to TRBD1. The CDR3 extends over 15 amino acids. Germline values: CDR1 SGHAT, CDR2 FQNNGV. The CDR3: CASSLGTGVGETRYF. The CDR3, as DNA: TGTGCCAGCAGCCTAGGGACAGGGGTTGGGGAGACCCGGTACTTC.

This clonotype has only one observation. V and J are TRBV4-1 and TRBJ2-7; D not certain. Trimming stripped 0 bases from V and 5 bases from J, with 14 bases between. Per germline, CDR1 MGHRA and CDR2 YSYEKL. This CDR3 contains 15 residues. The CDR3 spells CASSQDPSRPDEQYF. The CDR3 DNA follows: TGCGCCAGCAGCCAAGATCCATCCCGCCCTGACGAGCAGTACTTC.

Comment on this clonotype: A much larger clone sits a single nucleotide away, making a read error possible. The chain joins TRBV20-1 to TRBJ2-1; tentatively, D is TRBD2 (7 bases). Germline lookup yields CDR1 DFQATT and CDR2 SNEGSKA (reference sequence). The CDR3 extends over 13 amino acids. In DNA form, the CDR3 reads TGCGGTGCTAGGGGGGGACCCTACAATGAGCAGTTCTTC. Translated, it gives CGARGGPYNEQFF.

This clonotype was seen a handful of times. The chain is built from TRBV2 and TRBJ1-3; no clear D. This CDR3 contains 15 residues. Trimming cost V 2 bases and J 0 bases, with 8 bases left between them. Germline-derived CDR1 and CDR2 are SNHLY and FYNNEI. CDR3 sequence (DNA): TGTGCCAGCAGTGAACGCGTCGGCTCTGGAAACACCATATATTTT. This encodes CASSERVGSGNTIYF.

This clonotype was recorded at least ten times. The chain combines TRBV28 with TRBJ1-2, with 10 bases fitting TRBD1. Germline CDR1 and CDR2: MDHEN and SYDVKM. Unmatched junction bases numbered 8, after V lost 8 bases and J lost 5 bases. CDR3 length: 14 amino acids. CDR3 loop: CASRRDRGWYGYTF. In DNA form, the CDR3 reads TGTGCCAGCCGTAGGGACAGGGGATGGTATGGCTACACCTTC.

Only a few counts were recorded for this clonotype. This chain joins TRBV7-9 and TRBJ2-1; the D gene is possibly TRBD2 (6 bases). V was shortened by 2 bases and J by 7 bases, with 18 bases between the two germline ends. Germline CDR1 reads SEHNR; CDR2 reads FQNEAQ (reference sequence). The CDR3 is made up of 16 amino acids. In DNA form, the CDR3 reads TGTGCCAGCAGCTTAATTGGCGGGATAGCTCGTAATGAGCAGTTCTTC. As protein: CASSLIGGIARNEQFF.

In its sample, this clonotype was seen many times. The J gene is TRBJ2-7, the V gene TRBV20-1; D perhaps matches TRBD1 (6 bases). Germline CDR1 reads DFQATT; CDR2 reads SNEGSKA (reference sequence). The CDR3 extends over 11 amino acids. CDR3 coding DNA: TGCAGCGTCAGGACAGTCTACGAGCAGTACTTC. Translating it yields CSVRTVYEQYF.